This TCR beta chain was sequenced during a study of cytomegalovirus exposure and HLA in healthy donors. As concerns this clone: Its antigen is not known.

The junction had 11 bases not matched to a gene; V was cut back by 2 bases and J by 1 base. The CDR3 runs to 18 residues. Germline V CDR1 and CDR2: KGHSH, LQKENI. Findings and caveats of the study: Most TCR sequences proved rare, with some public TCRs found in many donors. TCR beta sequences reportedly predicted most subjects' HLA-A and HLA-B alleles accurately. Available immune exposure information covered CMV serostatus only.

The primer mix had 60 Vbeta and 13 Jbeta primers. Using immunoSEQ multiplex PCR, the repertoire was profiled, and TCRdb retains in-frame clones only, with some absent. This table holds 120,000 to 150,000 clones. The sequence derives from a woman aged 18-29 years in good health and CMV-seronegative. The chain links TRBV18 to TRBJ1-5; 7 positions agree with TRBD1. The sample was PBMCs. In nucleotides, the CDR3 is TGTGCCAGCTCACCATGGGTTGGAGGGGGCGAAAGCAATCAGCCCCAGCATTTT. Its translation: CASSPWVGGGESNQPQHF.